The 18 T cell receptor beta chains in this list originate from one sample, sequenced in a study of cytomegalovirus exposure and HLA in healthy donors (dated by TCRdb to about 2017). Library preparation was by the immunoSEQ multiplex PCR assay. For the multiplex PCR, a mixture combining 60 forward primers for TCR Vbeta segments and 13 reverse primers for TCR Jbeta segments was used. TCRdb limited this immuneACCESS table to in-frame rearrangements with V and J called. A share of clones is missing; checked studies link under half to unresolved V genes, and the rest is unexplained. Recorded for this sample are 100,000 or so clones; roughly 15% of them occurred a single time. 0.83% of the sample comes from the top ten. The source material was PBMCs. These receptors all come from a female donor in good health and CMV-seronegative.

J is TRBJ2-3 and V is TRBV6-1, with D possibly matching TRBD1 (5 bases). With 6 bases removed from V and 3 bases from J, the gap between germline ends came to 10 bases. The V gene's germline CDR1 is MNHNS and CDR2 SASEGT. The CDR3 totals 13 residues. CDR3 region: CASSRVGTDTQYF. In nucleotides, the CDR3 is TGTGCCAGCAGCAGGGTTGGGACAGATACGCAGTATTTT.

The rearrangement joins TRBV2 to TRBJ1-1, with D maybe TRBD1 (5 bases). The CDR3 is 13 residues long. The germline CDR1 and CDR2 sequences are SNHLY and FYNNEI. Deletions cut 8 bases from V and 2 bases from J, with 12 bases between. CDR3 sequence (DNA): TGTGCCAGCGGGGGGGAGTTCAACACTGAAGCTTTCTTT. This encodes CASGGEFNTEAFF.

The chain recombines TRBV19 with TRBJ2-5; maybe TRBD1 (6 bases). This CDR3 region has 14 residues. The V end was cut by 5 bases, the J end by 2 bases, with 12 bases between. Germline V gene sequence: CDR1 LNHDA, CDR2 SQIVND (reference sequence). CDR3 DNA: TGTGCCAGTAGTCCCTACGGACAGCAAGAGACCCAGTACTTC. This encodes CASSPYGQQETQYF.

This chain connects TRBV10-3 to TRBJ2-7; 7 bases fit TRBD2. After removal of 6 bases from V and 4 bases from J, the junction contained 12 bases not matched to a gene. In germline, CDR1 is ENHRY, CDR2 SYGVKD. The CDR3 is 15 amino acids. The CDR3 DNA sequence: TGTGCCATCAGCGGTGGGGAGGGAACCCCTTACGAGCAGTACTTC. As protein: CAISGGEGTPYEQYF.

The rearrangement joins TRBV5-1 to TRBJ2-1; TRBD2 is a possible D gene (6 bases). The CDR3 extends over 16 amino acids. Germline V lookup: CDR1 SGHRS, CDR2 YFSETQ. Trimming cost V 2 bases and J 6 bases, with 18 bases left between them. The CDR3: CASSFGTPPTGNEQFF. DNA for the CDR3: TGCGCCAGCAGCTTTGGGACTCCCCCCACGGGCAATGAGCAGTTCTTC.

This clone occurred a few times. The chain recombines TRBV19 with TRBJ2-7, with TRBD1 as a possible D gene (5 bases). From germline, CDR1 is LNHDA and CDR2 SQIVND (reference sequence). The V end lost 4 bases, the J end lost 2 bases, and 12 bases lay between the germline ends. This CDR3 spans 14 amino acids. This CDR3 is CASSTTVRTYEQYF. The DNA for the CDR3 is TGTGCCAGTAGTACGACAGTAAGAACCTACGAGCAGTACTTC.

V gene TRBV19 combines with J gene TRBJ1-2; D unresolved. Trimming stripped 7 bases from V and 6 bases from J, with 12 bases between. The CDR3 is made up of 12 amino acids. The germline CDR1 and CDR2 sequences are LNHDA and SQIVND (reference sequence). This CDR3 reads CASTVMGHGYTF. CDR3 sequence (DNA): TGTGCCAGTACCGTAATGGGCCATGGCTACACCTTC.

This clone has only a few counts. This chain links TRBV7-4 with TRBJ1-6, with 9 bases fitting TRBD1. This CDR3 is built from 19 residues. The ends lost 3 bases at V and 7 bases at J; junction bases unmatched: 16. Per the germline V gene, CDR1 is SGHVT and CDR2 is SQSDAQ. The CDR3 spells CASSLTGQGFMSRNSPLHF. CDR3 DNA: TGTGCCAGCAGCTTGACGGGACAGGGCTTTATGTCGCGGAATTCACCCCTCCACTTT.

The chain uses TRBV4-1 and TRBJ2-7; a weak D match, TRBD1 (5 bases). There are 16 residues in the CDR3. Trimming removed 1 base from V and 1 base from J, with 14 bases in between. The germline gives CDR1 MGHRA, CDR2 YSYEKL. The CDR3 DNA reads as TGCGCCAGCAGCCAAGTGAGCCTGGACAAGTCCTACGAGCAGTACTTC. Translated: CASSQVSLDKSYEQYF.

V is TRBV5-1 and J is TRBJ2-3, with D unclear. The CDR3 has 14 amino acids. V gave up 6 bases and J gave up 2 bases, with 13 bases separating them. CDR1 and CDR2 from the germline V gene are SGHRS and YFSETQ. The CDR3: CASKWSVATDTQYF. The DNA for the CDR3 is TGCGCCAGCAAATGGAGCGTGGCCACAGATACGCAGTATTTT. Full variable domain (remainder filled in from reference TRBV5-1 and TRBJ2-3): KAGVTQTPRYLIKTRGQQVTLSCSPISGHRSVSWYQQTPGQGLQFLFEYFSETQRNKGNFPGRFSGRQFSNSRSEMNVSTLELGDSALYLCASKWSVATDTQYFGPGTRLTVL.

The chain uses TRBV4-1 and TRBJ2-5, with D unclear. Trimming pared 0 bases from V and 1 base from J, leaving 15 bases between. Germline CDR1 reads MGHRA; CDR2 reads YSYEKL. The CDR3 extends over 17 amino acids. CDR3 bases: TGCGCCAGCAGCCAAGACCCTATTATCAACCCCCAAGAGACCCAGTACTTC. It specifies CASSQDPIINPQETQYF.

This clone was detected only a few times. The rearrangement uses TRBV29-1 and TRBJ2-3, with a possible D match to TRBD2 (6 bases). The CDR3 consists of 13 residues. The V end lost 0 bases, the J end lost 8 bases, and 12 bases lay between the germline ends. Per germline, CDR1 SQVTM and CDR2 ANQGSEA. CDR3 loop: CSVEDPTRGTQYF. CDR3 in DNA: TGCAGCGTTGAAGACCCGACTAGAGGTACGCAGTATTTT.

The V gene is TRBV12-5, the J gene TRBJ2-5; tentatively, D is TRBD1 (6 bases). From germline, CDR1 is LGHNT and CDR2 FRNRAP. The CDR3 is 15 residues long. Trimming cost V 5 bases and J 5 bases, with 18 bases left between them. CDR3 loop: CASGPTQGYGETQYF. Written as DNA, the CDR3 is TGTGCTAGTGGTCCCACCCAGGGGTATGGGGAGACCCAGTACTTC.

This clone was seen only a few times. The chain joins TRBV9 to TRBJ2-3, with TRBD2 identical over 10 bases. The CDR3 runs to 16 residues. With V trimmed by 3 bases and J by 0 bases, 4 bases remained unmatched. Per germline, CDR1 SGDLS and CDR2 YYNGEE. The CDR3 reads CASSALAGGSTDTQYF. CDR3 coding DNA: TGTGCCAGCAGCGCCTTAGCGGGAGGAAGCACAGATACGCAGTATTTT.

This clone was counted a few times. This rearrangement joins TRBV5-6 to TRBJ2-7; possible D gene TRBD1, 6 bases. The CDR3 length is 14 residues. Trimming pared 4 bases from V and 2 bases from J, leaving 13 bases between. Germline assignment: CDR1 SGHDT and CDR2 YYEEEE. CDR3 coding DNA: TGTGCCAGCAGCACCGGGACAATGACCTACGAGCAGTACTTC. It specifies CASSTGTMTYEQYF.

This clone has only a few counts. The rearrangement joins TRBV10-2 to TRBJ1-2; 8 nucleotides match TRBD1. From germline, CDR1 is WSHSY and CDR2 SAAADI. CDR3 length: 13 amino acids. The ends lost 8 bases at V and 9 bases at J; junction bases unmatched: 11. DNA of the CDR3: TGCGCCAGCTCAGGACAGGGCTCGTCGAGCTACACCTTC. Its protein is CASSGQGSSSYTF.

Written as DNA, the CDR3 is TGTGCCAGCAGCTTGGGTCGGGCAGGGTGGTACGAGCAGTACTTC. As protein: CASSLGRAGWYEQYF. V is TRBV5-8 and J is TRBJ2-7; tentatively, D is TRBD1 (5 bases). This CDR3 contains 15 residues. Germline V gene lookup returns CDR1 SGHTS and CDR2 YDEGEE. The V end was cut by 0 bases, the J end by 4 bases, with 14 bases between.

The CDR3 sequence: CASSGVYNEQFF. CDR3 in DNA: TGTGCCAGCAGCGGGGTATACAATGAGCAGTTCTTC. The genes are TRBV2 and TRBJ2-1; D is possibly TRBD2 (5 bases). In germline, CDR1 is SNHLY, CDR2 FYNNEI. The CDR3 consists of 12 residues. V lost 6 bases, J lost 4 bases, and 7 bases lay in between.